The 26 T cell receptor beta chains listed next were all sequenced from one sample in a study of blood T cells in healthy people across ages. The authors ran a second PCR of 7 to 11 cycles using a sample-barcoded 5' primer and a J-beta primer mix. TCRdb fed the 5' RACE reads into MiXCR, producing one record per CDR3 protein. The sample carries around 800,000 distinct CDR3 sequences, under 55% recorded once. Sequenced material: blood. The receptors stem from a man in his fifties or sixties in good health.

This clonotype was counted between two and nine times. The chain joins TRBV5-5 to TRBJ1-1, with D unclear. The CDR3 contains 12 residues. Germline V CDR1 and CDR2: SGHKS, YYEKEE (reference sequence). V was pared by 4 bases and J by 3 bases, with 7 bases between. In DNA form, the CDR3 reads TGTGCCAGCAGCGCCTGGGACACTGAAGCTTTCTTT. This translates into CASSAWDTEAFF.

This clonotype has more than one count but fewer than ten. The rearrangement links TRBV10-3 to TRBJ2-5; D assignment may be TRBD1 or TRBD2 (5 bases each). Germline loops: CDR1 ENHRY, CDR2 SYGVKD. The CDR3 runs to 13 residues. Between the trimmed V and J ends, which lost 1 base and 4 bases, there was a span of 7 bases. CDR3 in amino acids: CAISEFGGETQYF. The CDR3 DNA sequence: TGTGCCATCAGTGAGTTTGGGGGAGAGACCCAGTACTTC.

The V gene is TRBV20-1, the J gene TRBJ2-7, with 10 bases fitting TRBD1. V dropped 6 bases and J dropped 5; count of bases not matched to a gene: 10. Germline lookup yields CDR1 DFQATT and CDR2 SNEGSKA (reference sequence). The CDR3 totals 14 residues. In nucleotides, the CDR3 is TGCAGTGCCGGTCCCGGGACAGGGGTTCACGAGCAGTACTTC. It is translated as CSAGPGTGVHEQYF.

V is TRBV6-2 or TRBV6-3 and J is TRBJ1-2; D perhaps matches TRBD1 (6 bases). CDR3 length: 15 residues. V was clipped by 2 bases and J by 2 bases, with 12 bases between them. Germline V gene sequence: CDR1 MNHEY, CDR2 SVGEGT. The CDR3 nucleotides read TGTGCCAGCAGTTACGCTCCTACAGGGAACTATGGCTACACCTTC. Translating gives CASSYAPTGNYGYTF.

The V call is TRBV7-9, the J call TRBJ2-1; no definite D call. Germline V gene data show CDR1 as SEHNR and CDR2 as FQNEAQ (reference sequence). CDR3 size: 11 residues. Trimming stripped 0 bases from V and 9 bases from J, with 3 bases between. The CDR3 is CASSLAPEQFF. CDR3 DNA: TGTGCCAGCAGCTTAGCGCCTGAGCAGTTCTTC.

Only a few counts were recorded for this clonotype. The chain links TRBV27 to TRBJ2-3; a possible D gene is TRBD1 (5 bases). V was trimmed by 3 bases and J by 0 bases, leaving 10 bases between them. Germline V gene sequence: CDR1 MNHEY, CDR2 SMNVEV (reference sequence). The CDR3 has 15 residues. In DNA, the CDR3 is TGTGCCAGCAGTTTTTACAGGCCTAGCACAGATACGCAGTATTTT. Translating it yields CASSFYRPSTDTQYF.

This clonotype has at least ten counts. The chain couples TRBV20-1 to TRBJ2-7; 12 bases line up with TRBD2. Germline V lookup: CDR1 DFQATT, CDR2 SNEGSKA (reference sequence). Trimming at V came to 5 bases and at J to 4 bases, leaving 12 bases not matched to a gene. CDR3 size: 16 residues. This CDR3 reads CSAGGGLAGGQYEQYF. As DNA, the CDR3 is TGCAGTGCTGGGGGGGGGCTAGCGGGAGGGCAATACGAGCAGTACTTC.

The CDR3 bases are TGCAGTGCTAGAGGCGGGACAGGGTATGTTCCTGAAGCTTTCTTT. Encoded protein: CSARGGTGYVPEAFF. The gene calls are TRBV20-1 and TRBJ1-1; TRBD1 matches 9 bases. V lost 1 base, J lost 6 bases, and 9 bases stayed unmatched. The germline V gene has CDR1 DFQATT and CDR2 SNEGSKA (reference sequence). CDR3 length: 15 residues.

Note on this clonotype: The junction and the germline gene differ at one end; a read error may be behind it. This chain connects TRBV10-2 to TRBJ2-5; 14 nucleotides match TRBD2. Germline V lookup: CDR1 WSHSY, CDR2 SAAADI. The CDR3 runs 16 residues. The CDR3 loop is CASSEGLAGGQETQYF. CDR3 bases: TGTGCCAGCAGTGAAGGACTAGCGGGGGGACAAGAGACCCAGTACTTC.

The chain joins TRBV28 to TRBJ2-1; perhaps TRBD2 as D (7 bases). Trimming removed 8 bases from V and 9 bases from J, with 20 bases in between. This CDR3 comprises 14 residues. Germline CDR1 and CDR2: MDHEN and SYDVKM. The CDR3 DNA is TGTGCCAGCTCCAAGAGTGGGGGGGCCATTGAGCAGTTCTTC. Translated: CASSKSGGAIEQFF. The variable domain in full, completed from reference TRBV28 and TRBJ2-1, reads DVKVTQSSRYLVKRTGEKVFLECVQDMDHENMFWYRQDPGLGLRLIYFSYDVKMKEKGDIPEGYSVSREKKERFSLILESASTNQTSMYLCASSKSGGAIEQFFGPGTRLTVL.

The chain is built from TRBV3-1 and TRBJ2-7, with D tentatively TRBD1 (6 bases). Germline-derived CDR1 and CDR2 are LGHDT and YNNKEL (reference sequence). Trimming removed 0 bases at V and 7 bases at J, with 19 bases between. This CDR3 comprises 16 residues. In DNA, the CDR3 is TGTGCCAGCAGCCAAGAGCTGGGGGCCCTCTGCAATGAGCAGTACTTC. This translates into CASSQELGALCNEQYF.

This clonotype was detected a few times. The chain employs TRBV5-5 and TRBJ1-1; 7 bases match TRBD1. The CDR3 totals 14 residues. V gave up 3 bases and J gave up 4 bases; unmatched junction bases: 6. Looked up from germline, CDR1 is SGHKS and CDR2 is YYEKEE (reference sequence). The DNA for the CDR3 is TGTGCCAGCAGCTCGGGACAGAGGAGCACTGAAGCTTTCTTT. Translating it yields CASSSGQRSTEAFF.

The chain couples TRBV20-1 to TRBJ1-2; TRBD1 aligns across 11 bases. This CDR3 region has 14 residues. Looked up from germline, CDR1 is DFQATT and CDR2 is SNEGSKA (reference sequence). Losses at the gene ends were 3 bases for V and 2 bases for J; bases not matched to a gene: 2. The DNA of the CDR3 is TGCAGTGCTAGGGGACAGGGGGAAAACTATGGCTACACCTTC. This sequence encodes CSARGQGENYGYTF.

This clonotype was seen a handful of times. The rearrangement links TRBV10-3 to TRBJ2-3; 7 bases align to TRBD2. CDR1 and CDR2 (germline): ENHRY, SYGVKD. This CDR3 comprises 18 residues. Unmatched junction bases numbered 15, after V lost 4 bases and J lost 2 bases. CDR3 nucleotides: TGTGCCATCAGTGGGTCTCCCCGGGACTACAAATCCACAGATACGCAGTATTTT. Its translation is CAISGSPRDYKSTDTQYF.

The chain links TRBV29-1 to TRBJ1-5, with a possible D match to TRBD1 (6 bases). CDR1 is SQVTM, CDR2 ANQGSEA, per germline. CDR3 length: 15 amino acids. Trimming stripped 4 bases from V and 2 bases from J, with 15 bases between. The chain's CDR3 is CSVVLGGERNQPQHF. DNA for the CDR3: TGCAGCGTTGTGTTGGGGGGCGAGCGCAATCAGCCCCAGCATTTT.

The chain carries TRBV10-3 and TRBJ2-7; 7 bases map to TRBD2. V lost 10 bases to trimming and J lost 3 bases; unmatched junction nucleotides: 12. Germline V gives CDR1 ENHRY, CDR2 SYGVKD. CDR3 size: 14 residues. CDR3 amino acids: CATAPDGGFYEQYF. CDR3 bases: TGTGCCACCGCGCCTGACGGGGGGTTCTACGAGCAGTACTTC.

This clonotype was detected a few times. The chain employs TRBV4-3 and TRBJ1-2; tentatively, D is TRBD1 (5 bases). Germline-derived CDR1 and CDR2 are LGHNA and YSLEER. V was cut by 0 bases and J by 3 bases, with 14 bases left in between. The CDR3 spans 16 residues. The chain's CDR3 is CASSQDSRQGDYGYTF. The DNA for the CDR3 is TGCGCCAGCAGCCAAGATAGTAGGCAGGGAGACTATGGCTACACCTTC.

The CDR3 DNA reads as TGTGCCAGCAGCCTCCACCGGATTGGAGAGACCCAGTACTTC. It encodes CASSLHRIGETQYF. The chain employs TRBV25-1 and TRBJ2-7, with D unclear. Near its end, the DNA agrees better with TRBJ2-5, so the J call may be wrong. This CDR3 spans 14 amino acids. Germline V gene data show CDR1 as MGHDK and CDR2 as SYGVNS.

In regard to this clonotype: Germline and junction disagree at one end, which may indicate a read error. The J gene is TRBJ2-7, the V gene TRBV10-2, with 7 bases matching TRBD2. CDR3 length: 17 amino acids. The germline gives CDR1 WSHSY, CDR2 SAAADI. The CDR3 bases are TGCGTCAGCACTGAGGGAGGGAAGCGGGGACCCTCCTACGAGCAGTACTTC. Translated, it gives CVSTEGGKRGPSYEQYF.

This clonotype occurred a few times. This chain uses TRBV12-3 or TRBV12-4 with TRBJ1-2; possible D gene TRBD1, 6 bases. V dropped 2 bases and J dropped 7 bases, with 14 bases sitting between them. This CDR3 comprises 14 residues. CDR3 region: CASSLSGGRRGYTF. The CDR3 coding sequence is TGTGCCAGCAGTTTAAGCGGGGGCCGGCGTGGCTACACCTTC.

Only a few counts were recorded for this clonotype. The chain combines TRBV28 with TRBJ2-7; D is unresolved. This CDR3 is 15 amino acids long. Germline loops: CDR1 MDHEN, CDR2 SYDVKM. V dropped 3 bases and J dropped 2 bases, with 14 bases sitting between them. This CDR3 is CASSLTPSITYEQYF. The CDR3 coding sequence is TGTGCCAGCAGTTTGACCCCGTCAATTACCTACGAGCAGTACTTC.

The CDR3 DNA reads TGTGCCAGCAGATCCGCTTGGGGCCCAGATACGCAGTATTTT. It yields the protein CASRSAWGPDTQYF. This sequence joins TRBV28 and TRBJ2-3; weak D call: TRBD1 (5 bases). The CDR3 contains 14 residues. Germline assignment: CDR1 MDHEN and CDR2 SYDVKM. V lost 6 bases, J lost 4 bases, and 14 bases lay in between.

This clonotype was seen more than once but under ten times. J is TRBJ2-5 and V is TRBV7-3; 7 bases map to TRBD2. The V gene end was trimmed by 5 bases and the J gene end by 4 bases; junction bases not matched to a gene: 4. The CDR3 runs 13 residues. From germline, CDR1 is SGHTA and CDR2 FQGTGA. The CDR3 loop reads CASSRGRAETQYF. The CDR3 DNA is TGTGCCAGCAGCCGGGGGAGGGCAGAGACCCAGTACTTC. Full variable domain (rest looked up from reference TRBV7-3 and TRBJ2-5): GAGVSQTPSNKVTEKGKYVELRCDPISGHTALYWYRQSLGQGPEFLIYFQGTGAADDSGLPNDRFFAVRPEGSVSTLKIQRTERGDSAVYLCASSRGRAETQYFGPGTRLLVL.

This chain links TRBV7-2 with TRBJ2-5; D perhaps matches TRBD1 (6 bases). V was clipped by 4 bases and J by 3 bases, with 15 bases between them. Germline V gives CDR1 SGHTA, CDR2 FQGNSA. The CDR3 consists of 15 residues. This CDR3 reads CASSSQGTGEETQYF. As DNA, the CDR3 is TGTGCCAGCAGCTCACAGGGTACCGGAGAAGAGACCCAGTACTTC.

This clonotype was seen ten or more times. This sequence joins TRBV14 and TRBJ2-5; 7 positions agree with TRBD1. This CDR3 is built from 13 residues. V was clipped by 4 bases and J by 8 bases; unmatched bases: 7. Germline-derived CDR1 and CDR2 are SGHDN and FVKESK. DNA of the CDR3: TGTGCCAGCAGCCCGGGACAGACTACCACCCAGTACTTC. It is translated as CASSPGQTTTQYF. Looking up the rest from reference TRBV14 and TRBJ2-5 gives the full variable domain: EAGVTQFPSHSVIEKGQTVTLRCDPISGHDNLYWYRRVMGKEIKFLLHFVKESKQDESGMPNNRFLAERTGGTYSTLKVQPAELEDSGVYFCASSPGQTTTQYFGPGTRLLVL.

The V call is TRBV6-5, the J call TRBJ1-1, with D perhaps matching TRBD1 (5 bases). Trimming took 0 bases from V and 3 from J, leaving 11 bases between them. The CDR3 is made up of 15 amino acids. CDR1 is MNHEY and CDR2 is SVGAGI in the germline V gene. CDR3 coding DNA: TGTGCCAGCAGTTACTCAGTCCTGGGGGACACTGAAGCTTTCTTT. It is translated as CASSYSVLGDTEAFF.